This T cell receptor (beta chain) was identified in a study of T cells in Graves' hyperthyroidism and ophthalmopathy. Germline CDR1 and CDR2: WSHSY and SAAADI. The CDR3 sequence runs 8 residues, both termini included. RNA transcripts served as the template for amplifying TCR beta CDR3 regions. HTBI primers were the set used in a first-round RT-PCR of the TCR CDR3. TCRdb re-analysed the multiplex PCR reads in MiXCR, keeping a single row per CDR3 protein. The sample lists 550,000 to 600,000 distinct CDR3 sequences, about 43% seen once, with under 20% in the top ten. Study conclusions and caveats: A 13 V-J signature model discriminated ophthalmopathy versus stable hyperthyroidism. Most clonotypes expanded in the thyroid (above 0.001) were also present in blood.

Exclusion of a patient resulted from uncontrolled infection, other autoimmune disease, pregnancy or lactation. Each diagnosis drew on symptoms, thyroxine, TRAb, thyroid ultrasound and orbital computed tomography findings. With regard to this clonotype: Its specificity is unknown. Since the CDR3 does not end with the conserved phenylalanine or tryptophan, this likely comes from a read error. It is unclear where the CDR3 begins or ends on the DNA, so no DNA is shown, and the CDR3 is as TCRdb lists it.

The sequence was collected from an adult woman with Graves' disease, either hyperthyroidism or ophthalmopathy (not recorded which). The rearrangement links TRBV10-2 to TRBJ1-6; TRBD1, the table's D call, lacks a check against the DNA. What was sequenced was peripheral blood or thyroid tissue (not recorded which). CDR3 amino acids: CATPSSGQ.